The rows below give T cell receptor beta chains drawn from one sample of a study of patients and donors after allogeneic stem cell transplantation. TCRdb independently ran MiXCR on the RT-PCR reads; one entry per CDR3 protein. This table has fewer than 60,000 distinct CDR3 sequences, more than 10% appearing once. Sequencing was performed on blood, either unsorted or a sorted T cell fraction (not recorded which). These receptors all come from a human donor who was either an allogeneic HSCT recipient or a stem cell or donor lymphocyte infusion donor (not recorded which). It is not recorded whose cells these are; they may come from a transplant donor. The CDR3 runs from the conserved cysteine through the conserved F or W. The order of the fields is V gene, clone size, D gene, J gene, CDR3 DNA, CDR3 protein. The D gene is left open where the match is weak. Size is omitted from some rows. Given values are once, few, many or a class for expanded clones.

V gene: TRBV3-1
clone size: few
D gene: -
J gene: TRBJ1-2
CDR3 DNA: TGTGCCAGCAGCCAAGGAGGGCAGCCGACCTATGGCTACACCTTC
CDR3 protein: CASSQGGQPTYGYTF

V gene: TRBV29-1
clone size: -
D gene: TRBD2
J gene: TRBJ2-1
CDR3 DNA: TGCAGCCTGGGACTAGCGGGAGGAAATGAGCAGTTCTTC
CDR3 protein: CSLGLAGGNEQFF

V gene: TRBV6-5
clone size: -
D gene: -
J gene: TRBJ2-3
CDR3 DNA: TGTGCCAGCAGGCGCACAGATACGCAGTATTTT
CDR3 protein: CASRRTDTQYF

V gene: TRBV24-1
clone size: many
D gene: TRBD1
J gene: TRBJ2-2
CDR3 DNA: TGTGCCACAGGGGGCCCTAACACCGGGGAGCTGTTTTTT
CDR3 protein: CATGGPNTGELFF

V gene: TRBV5-1
clone size: -
D gene: TRBD1
J gene: TRBJ2-7
CDR3 DNA: TGCGCCAGCAGCTCCCAACATCCAGACAGGGGACTTCACTACGAGCAGTACTTC
CDR3 protein: CASSSQHPDRGLHYEQYF

V gene: TRBV7-9
clone size: -
D gene: TRBD1
J gene: TRBJ2-7
CDR3 DNA: TGTGCCAGCAGCTTAGGAGGACAGGGTCCCTTATACGAGCAGTACTTC
CDR3 protein: CASSLGGQGPLYEQYF

V gene: TRBV5-1
clone size: many
D gene: -
J gene: TRBJ2-1
CDR3 DNA: TGCGCCAGCAGCCGGGACGTCAATGAGCAGTTCTTC
CDR3 protein: CASSRDVNEQFF

V gene: TRBV11-2
clone size: -
D gene: TRBD2
J gene: TRBJ2-2
CDR3 DNA: TGTGCCAGCAGCCAGGGACTAGAGGACACCGGGGAGCTGTTTTTT
CDR3 protein: CASSQGLEDTGELFF

V gene: TRBV12-3/TRBV12-4
clone size: -
D gene: -
J gene: TRBJ2-3
CDR3 DNA: TGTGCCAGCAGTTTAGGGACTATTGCGCAGTATTTT
CDR3 protein: CASSLGTIAQYF

V gene: TRBV14
clone size: -
D gene: TRBD2
J gene: TRBJ2-1
CDR3 DNA: TGTGCCAGCAGCCAAGGTATTACTAGCGGCCCTGAGCAGTTCTTC
CDR3 protein: CASSQGITSGPEQFF

V gene: TRBV10-1
clone size: many
D gene: TRBD2
J gene: TRBJ2-1
CDR3 DNA: TGCGCCAGCAGTCCGTCGGGAGGGCCTACCGCGAATGAGCAGTTCTTC
CDR3 protein: CASSPSGGPTANEQFF

V gene: TRBV7-8
clone size: many
D gene: -
J gene: TRBJ1-1
CDR3 DNA: TGTGCCAGCAGCATAGTGGCAGGGCACCATGAAGCTTTCTTT
CDR3 protein: CASSIVAGHHEAFF

V gene: TRBV3-1
clone size: many
D gene: TRBD1
J gene: TRBJ1-1
CDR3 DNA: TGTGCCAGCAGCGAGGGACAGCTGAACACTGAAGCTTTCTTT
CDR3 protein: CASSEGQLNTEAFF

V gene: TRBV20-1
clone size: few
D gene: -
J gene: TRBJ2-3
CDR3 DNA: TGCAGTGCCCTAGCCGCTGATACGCAGTATTTT
CDR3 protein: CSALAADTQYF

V gene: TRBV6-5
clone size: many
D gene: TRBD2
J gene: TRBJ2-7
CDR3 DNA: TGTGCCAGCAGTTACCTCGGGACTATCGTTGAGCAGTACTTC
CDR3 protein: CASSYLGTIVEQYF

V gene: TRBV7-9
clone size: -
D gene: TRBD1
J gene: TRBJ1-1
CDR3 DNA: TGTGCCAGCAGCTTTCGACAGGGGGCGCGTAACACTGAAGCTTTCTTT
CDR3 protein: CASSFRQGARNTEAFF

V gene: TRBV6-5
clone size: -
D gene: -
J gene: TRBJ2-1
CDR3 DNA: TGTGCCAGCAGTTACGGTCGGACTCTCAATGAGCAGTTCTTC
CDR3 protein: CASSYGRTLNEQFF

V gene: TRBV6-5
clone size: many
D gene: -
J gene: TRBJ1-2
CDR3 DNA: TGTGCCAGCAGTTACTCGACGGGTTACGGCTACACCTTC
CDR3 protein: CASSYSTGYGYTF

V gene: TRBV25-1
clone size: -
D gene: -
J gene: TRBJ2-1
CDR3 DNA: TGTGCCAGCAGTCCTCATTACAATGAGCAGTTCTTC
CDR3 protein: CASSPHYNEQFF

V gene: TRBV29-1
clone size: few
D gene: -
J gene: TRBJ2-7
CDR3 DNA: TGCAGCGTTGAATTGGAAAGTAGCTCCTACGAGCAGTACTTC
CDR3 protein: CSVELESSSYEQYF